Given below is one T cell receptor (beta chain) in context. What the recovered Cohort 3 donors had was two negative PCRs, clearance, or symptom resolution. This entry belongs to a study of blood T cell repertoires in COVID-19. Study information: Samples came from the United States, Italy and Spain, spanning acute and convalescent COVID-19. T cells, B-cell-depleted T cells, or PBMCs supplied cDNA or gDNA.

There are 14 residues in the CDR3. V was clipped by 5 bases and J by 6 bases, with 16 bases between them. Per the germline V gene, CDR1 is MGHDK and CDR2 is SYGVNS. How the authors handled the data: Reference gene primers were amplified, and this amplification served to estimate nucleated cell counts. Libraries were prepared by immunoSEQ multiplex PCR; TCRdb keeps only in-frame clonotypes and omits some of them. For V, J and clone size, that table is used; D and trimming come from the DNA. The data contain 250,000 to 350,000 clones, 87% of them seen just once; the ten biggest clones take up roughly 5%.

This rearrangement joins TRBV25-1 to TRBJ1-1, with no clear D. The sequenced sample consisted of PBMCs or T cells enriched from blood (not recorded which). The receptor's source is a woman in her twenties or thirties who had recovered from COVID-19. The CDR3 loop is CASSSFGEGPEAFF. CDR3 nucleotide sequence: TGTGCCAGCAGTAGCTTCGGGGAAGGGCCTGAAGCTTTCTTT.